This entry concerns a single T cell receptor beta chain. Its antigen is still unknown. Looked up from germline, CDR1 is LNHDA and CDR2 is SQIVND (reference sequence). The CDR3 runs to 14 residues. Deletions cut 4 bases from V and 6 bases from J, with 15 bases between. These data belong to a study of T cell repertoires in cytomegalovirus infection. Study in general: Public TCR beta signatures indicated both CMV infection and matching HLA type.

Each CDR3 protein is one row after TCRdb ran MiXCR on the reads. This sample yields some 480,000 distinct CDR3 sequences, of which roughly 34% are seen a single time; roughly a sixth belongs to the top ten. The specimen was cultured PBMCs, collected from culture after CMV antigen stimulation. The TCR originated in a human donor in good health (CMV status not recorded). Some clones in this sample may be carry-over from other donors' samples. The chain joins TRBV19 to TRBJ1-2; D unresolved. The CDR3 sequence is CASSTLGQVNGYTF. The DNA of the CDR3 is TGTGCCAGTAGTACCCTCGGGCAGGTCAATGGCTACACCTTC.